Listed here is a single T cell receptor (beta chain). The antigen is unknown. This entry is derived from a study of T cell clusters in autoimmune cytopenias. TRB rearrangements were amplified by touch-down multiplex PCR with mixed TRB-A/B primers. TCRdb reprocessed the multiplex PCR reads, with one entry per CDR3 protein and no DNA. This sample's clone table lists approximately 13,000 distinct CDR3 sequences. Each sample's input was 200 to 300 ng genomic DNA, 38,000 or so genome equivalents. This CDR3 has 12 amino acids. In germline, CDR1 is SGHTA, CDR2 FQGNSA. General study findings and limits: TRB repertoire shifts in secondary cytopenia and chronic lymphocytic leukemia mostly reflected lymphoma, not autoimmunity. Primary autoimmune cytopenia patients seemingly lacked the physiological T cell clusters found in healthy donors.

The same sample was also used in a study of T cell repertoires in aging, cancer and after chemotherapy. As that study records: Healthy donors lost TCR diversity with age mainly through richness, cancer patients through richness and evenness.

The chain is built from TRBV7-2 and TRBJ2-1. The receptor comes from a human donor in good health. Sequencing input: peripheral blood. CDR3 residues: CASSSYYNEQFF.